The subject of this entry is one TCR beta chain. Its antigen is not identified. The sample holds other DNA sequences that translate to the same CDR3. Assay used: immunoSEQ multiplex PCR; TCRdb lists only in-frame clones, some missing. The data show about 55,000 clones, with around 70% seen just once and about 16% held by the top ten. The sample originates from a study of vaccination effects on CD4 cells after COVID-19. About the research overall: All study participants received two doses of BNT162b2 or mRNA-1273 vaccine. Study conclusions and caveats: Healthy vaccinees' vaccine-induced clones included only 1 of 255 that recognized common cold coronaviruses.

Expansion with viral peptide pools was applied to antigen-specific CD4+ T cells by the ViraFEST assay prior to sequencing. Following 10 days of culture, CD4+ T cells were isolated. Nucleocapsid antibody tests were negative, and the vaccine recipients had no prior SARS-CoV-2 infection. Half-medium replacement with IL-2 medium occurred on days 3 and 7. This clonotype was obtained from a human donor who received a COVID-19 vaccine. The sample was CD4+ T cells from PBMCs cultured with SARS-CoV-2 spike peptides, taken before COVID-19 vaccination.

The DNA of the CDR3 is TGCAGTGCTAGAGGAACCGGGGAGCTGTTTTTT. This sequence encodes CSARGTGELFF. The rearrangement uses TRBV20-1 and TRBJ2-2; D uncertain. This CDR3 contains 11 residues. CDR1 is DFQATT, CDR2 SNEGSKA, per germline (reference sequence). Trimming removed 1 base from V and 5 bases from J, with 2 bases in between.